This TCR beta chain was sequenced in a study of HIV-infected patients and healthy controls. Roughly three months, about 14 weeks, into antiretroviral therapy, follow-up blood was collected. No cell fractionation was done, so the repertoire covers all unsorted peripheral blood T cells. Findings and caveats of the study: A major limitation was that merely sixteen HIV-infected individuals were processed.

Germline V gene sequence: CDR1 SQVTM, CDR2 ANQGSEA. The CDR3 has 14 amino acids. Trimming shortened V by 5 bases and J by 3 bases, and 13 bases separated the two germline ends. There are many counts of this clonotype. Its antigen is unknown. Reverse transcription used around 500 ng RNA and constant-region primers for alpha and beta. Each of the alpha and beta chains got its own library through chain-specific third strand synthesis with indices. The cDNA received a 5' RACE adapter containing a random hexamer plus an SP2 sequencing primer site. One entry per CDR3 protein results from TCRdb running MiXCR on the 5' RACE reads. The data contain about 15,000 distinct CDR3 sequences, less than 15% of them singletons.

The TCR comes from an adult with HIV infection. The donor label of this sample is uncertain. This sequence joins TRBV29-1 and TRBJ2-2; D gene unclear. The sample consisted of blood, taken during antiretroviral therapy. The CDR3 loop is CSVSLTGDTGELFF. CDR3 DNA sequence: TGCAGCGTTTCCCTGACTGGGGACACCGGGGAGCTGTTTTTT.